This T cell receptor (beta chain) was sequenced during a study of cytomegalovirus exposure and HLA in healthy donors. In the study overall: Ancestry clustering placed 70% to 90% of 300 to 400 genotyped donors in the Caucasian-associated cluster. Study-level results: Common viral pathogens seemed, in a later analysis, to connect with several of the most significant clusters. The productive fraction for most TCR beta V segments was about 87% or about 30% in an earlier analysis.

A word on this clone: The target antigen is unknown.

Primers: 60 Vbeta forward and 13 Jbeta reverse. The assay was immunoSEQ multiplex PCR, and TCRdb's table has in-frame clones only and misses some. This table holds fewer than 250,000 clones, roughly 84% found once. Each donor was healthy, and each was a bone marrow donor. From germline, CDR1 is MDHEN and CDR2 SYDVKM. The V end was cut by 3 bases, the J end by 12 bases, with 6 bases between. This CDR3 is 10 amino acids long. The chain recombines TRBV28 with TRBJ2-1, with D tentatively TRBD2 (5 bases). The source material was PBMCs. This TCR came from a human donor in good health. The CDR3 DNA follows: TGTGCCAGCAGTTTGCGGGTGCAGTTCTTC. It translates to CASSLRVQFF.